These 10 T cell receptor beta chains originate from one sample sequenced in a study of OX40 agonist ivuxolimab in advanced cancers. The data were produced by immunoSEQ multiplex PCR, yet TCRdb's version contains in-frame clones alone and is incomplete. The sample shows some 44,000 clones, 75% to 90% of them seen only once. The sequencing here drew on CD4+ or CD8+ T cells sorted from blood, taken in a trial of the OX40 agonist ivuxolimab. The receptors shown here come from an adult with an advanced solid tumor such as melanoma, head and neck, liver or kidney cancer.

The V call is TRBV27, the J call TRBJ2-3, with D uncertain. Trimming stripped 1 base from V and 2 bases from J, with 7 bases between. Germline CDR1 reads MNHEY; CDR2 reads SMNVEV (reference sequence). The length of the CDR3 is 14 residues. CDR3 sequence: CASSLWSNTDTQYF. The CDR3 DNA reads TGTGCCAGCAGTTTATGGTCCAACACAGATACGCAGTATTTT.

The V gene is TRBV6-1, the J gene TRBJ1-5; no firm D call. This CDR3 has 13 residues. Trimming left V 4 bases short and J 7 bases short, with 11 bases between. Germline CDR1 and CDR2: MNHNS and SASEGT. CDR3 sequence reads: CASSGREGQPQHF. CDR3 DNA: TGTGCCAGCAGTGGGCGGGAAGGGCAGCCCCAGCATTTT.

The chain is built from TRBV19 and TRBJ1-5; 9 bases line up with TRBD1. Trimming removed 5 bases from V and 4 bases from J; junction bases left unmatched: 9. The CDR3 consists of 16 residues. The germline V gene encodes CDR1 LNHDA and CDR2 SQIVND (reference sequence). This chain's CDR3 is CASSARTGGENQPQHF. The CDR3 nucleotides read TGTGCCAGTAGTGCACGAACAGGGGGCGAGAATCAGCCCCAGCATTTT.

The genes are TRBV6-1 and TRBJ2-7; 7 nucleotides line up with TRBD1. This CDR3 has 13 amino acids. Germline CDR1 is MNHNS and CDR2 is SASEGT. J lost 4 bases, V lost 8 bases, and 8 bases had no gene match. The chain's CDR3 is CASDTGAQYEQYF. CDR3 DNA: TGTGCCAGCGATACAGGGGCCCAATACGAGCAGTACTTC.

The chain employs TRBV10-3 and TRBJ2-5; D might be TRBD1 or TRBD2, each matching 6 bases. V was clipped by 0 bases and J by 2 bases, with 16 bases between them. Germline lookup yields CDR1 ENHRY and CDR2 SYGVKD. The CDR3 sequence is 17 residues long. Here the CDR3 DNA reads TGTGCCATCAGTGAGTCACAGGGAGGCAGAAAGCAAGAGACCCAGTACTTC. It translates to CAISESQGGRKQETQYF.

This clone was recorded only once. In nucleotides, the CDR3 is TGTGCCAGCAGATGGGACAGGGGGCACGAGCAGTACTTC. The encoded protein is CASRWDRGHEQYF. The chain employs TRBV2 and TRBJ2-7; 12 nucleotides match TRBD1. The V segment lost 6 bases and the J segment 5 bases; nucleotides outside the gene matches: 2. The CDR3 length is 13 residues. Germline-derived CDR1 and CDR2 are SNHLY and FYNNEI. The full variable domain, rest sourced from reference TRBV2 and TRBJ2-7, is EPEVTQTPSHQVTQMGQEVILRCVPISNHLYFYWYRQILGQKVEFLVSFYNNEISEKSEIFDDQFSVERPDGSNFTLKIRSTKLEDSAMYFCASRWDRGHEQYFGPGTRLTVT.

This chain links TRBV9 with TRBJ1-1; D is unresolved. This CDR3 is 14 amino acids long. CDR1 and CDR2 from the germline V gene are SGDLS and YYNGEE. Trimming removed 0 bases from V and 1 base from J, with 7 bases in between. The CDR3 spells CASSVAPENTEAFF. CDR3 in DNA: TGTGCCAGCAGCGTAGCTCCCGAGAACACTGAAGCTTTCTTT.

This chain uses TRBV4-2 with TRBJ2-5; D remains ambiguous. The CDR3 sequence is 15 residues long. Trimming removed 0 bases from V and 1 base from J, with 9 bases in between. Germline-derived CDR1 and CDR2 are LGHNA and YNFKEQ. This CDR3 reads CASSQEIGTQETQYF. CDR3 nucleotide sequence: TGTGCCAGCAGCCAAGAAATTGGCACCCAAGAGACCCAGTACTTC.

DNA for the CDR3: TGTGCCATCAGTGAGTCTTTAGTGGGGGACAGCTCCTACGAGCAGTACTTC. It codes for CAISESLVGDSSYEQYF. V is TRBV10-3 and J is TRBJ2-7, with 7 bases fitting TRBD1. J gave up 0 bases and V 0 bases, and 8 bases lay outside the gene matches. The germline V gene has CDR1 ENHRY and CDR2 SYGVKD. The CDR3 is made up of 17 amino acids.

V gene TRBV19 combines with J gene TRBJ2-3, with 9 bases fitting TRBD1. Germline V lookup: CDR1 LNHDA, CDR2 SQIVND (reference sequence). This CDR3 region has 15 residues. Trimming cost V 4 bases and J 6 bases; bases outside gene matches: 8. The CDR3 bases are TGTGCCAGTAGTACAATCACAGGGGGCGTCGATACGCAGTATTTT. The encoded protein is CASSTITGGVDTQYF.